Included here is one T cell receptor (beta chain) sequence, with context. This clonotype was observed a handful of times. Its antigen has not been determined. No per-base quality is available; no much larger clone lies one base away. Reads for this sample came from an Illumina NovaSeq 6000. TCRalpha and TCRbeta cDNA libraries were built by 5'RACE with constant-segment primers, adding sample barcodes and unique molecular identifiers. Trizol reagent was used to extract RNA from every sample. Libraries were amplified in two PCR steps, with a second sample barcode and Illumina TruSeq adapters added in the second step. Sequencing of libraries was performed on an Illumina NovaSeq with 2 x 150 bp paired-end reads. The authors' analysis ran thus. The reads were demultiplexed and collapsed into UMI-guided consensus sequences using migec v1.2.7. Using mixcr v2.1.11, the UMI consensuses were aligned to TRA and TRB V and J templates and assembled into clonotypes. Clonotypes were classified as expanded or contracted when called significant by both edgeR and NoisET, with noise models trained on biological replicates. For edgeR calls, the cutoffs were a false discovery rate-adjusted p below 0.01 and a log2 fold-change threshold of 1. As an exploratory analysis of dynamics, max-normalized trajectories of the 1000 most abundant clonotypes were examined by PCA with hierarchical clustering. Separately sequenced CD4+ and CD8+ repertoires were used to assign a CD4 or CD8 phenotype to each responding clone. TCRdb applied fastp at Q25 and MiXCR to the public reads, then kept only in-frame beta chains. When rows share a CDR3 protein, they turn into one entry using the most common DNA and genes. None of the V and J calls come from the authors' own analysis; TCRdb made them. The sample includes about 430,000 distinct CDR3 sequences, with roughly 26% observed a single time. 8.5% to 9% of the sample goes to the ten largest clones.

V is clipped by 3 bases and J by 0 bases, and the sequence between their germline boundaries is 12 bases long. From cysteine to phenylalanine, the CDR3 is 14 amino acids long. Just the 42-base CDR3 DNA is kept, in frame starting at base 1. Reading the germline V gene (reference sequence) gives CDR1 DFQATT and CDR2 SNEGSKA. Ficoll-Paque density gradient centrifugation was used to isolate PBMCs. The data derive from a study of T-cell memory formation after mild COVID-19 (dated by TCRdb to the early 2020s). About the full investigation: TCR sequence clusters from the two donors were found to be largely donor specific. T-cell clones expanding and contracting after mild COVID-19 in two donors were tracked by longitudinal TCRalpha and TCRbeta repertoire sequencing. Two young, previously healthy adult volunteers, one female and one male, were included in the cohort. Overall study results and their limits: The study included only two mild cases, and larger cohorts that include severe cases with pre-infection samples were judged to be necessary. Some responding clones were detected in pre-infection memory, which suggested that pre-existing cross-reactive memory T cells had joined the SARS-CoV-2 response. Contracting CD4+ clones were found mainly in CM and EM memory subsets, while CD8+ clones were enriched in EMRA. Whether the second-wave clones peaking on day 37 were SARS-CoV-2 specific was not confirmed. From day 15 to 85, contracting clones showed balanced CD4/CD8 phenotypes, whereas a second wave of clones that expanded from day 15 to 37 leaned towards CD4+.

Sequenced: PBMCs or a T cell subset sorted from them (not recorded which). The chain couples TRBV20-1 to TRBJ2-7; D gene: possibly TRBD1, on 5 matching bases. The receptor was derived from an adult woman who had mild COVID-19 (a few samples of this study predate the infection). The sample titles of this study are shuffled in the database, so cell type and time point are left out; the donor was told from shared clones. Read as DNA, the sequence is TGCAGTGCTAGCGAGGCAGGGCTCTCCTACGAGCAGTACTTC. It is translated as CSASEAGLSYEQYF.